This TCR beta chain was retrieved from a study of blood T cell repertoires in COVID-19. The method was immunoSEQ multiplex PCR; TCRdb's version includes in-frame clones alone and lacks a portion of them. The sample has roughly 100,000 clones; 70% to 90% are singletons. CDR3 length equals 13 residues. V lost 6 bases to trimming and J lost 3 bases; unmatched junction nucleotides: 1. This clone was seen more than once but under ten times. The TCR was taken from a man aged 35-49 years with active or convalescent COVID-19. Sequencing was done on a sample of peripheral blood. This sequence joins TRBV12-3 or TRBV12-4 and TRBJ1-2; 10 bases line up with TRBD1. As DNA, the CDR3 is TGTGCCAGCAGGACAGGGGGCTACTATGGCTACACCTTC. As protein: CASRTGGYYGYTF.